Each of the 20 T cell receptor beta chains below was sequenced from the same sample in a study of T cell repertoires in cytomegalovirus infection. TCRdb used MiXCR to reprocess the reads, holding one entry per CDR3 protein. The sample contains about 100,000 distinct CDR3 sequences, about a quarter of which appear only once. The specimen sequenced was CD8+ T cells from PBMCs. These TCRs come from a human donor in good health (CMV status not recorded). Some clones in this sample may be carry-over from other donors' samples.

The chain employs TRBV27 and TRBJ2-2; TRBD2 is a possible D gene (6 bases). The V end lost 2 bases, the J end lost 4 bases, and 14 bases lay between the germline ends. The CDR3 spans 16 residues. Germline CDR1 is MNHEY and CDR2 is SMNVEV (reference sequence). The CDR3 DNA reads as TGTGCCAGCAGTTTAAATGGCCCGGAGGGCACCGGGGAGCTGTTTTTT. Amino acid sequence: CASSLNGPEGTGELFF.

A few counts support this clonotype. The chain is built from TRBV20-1 and TRBJ2-7; the D gene could be TRBD1 or TRBD2 (6 bases each). The ends were cut back, 2 bases at V and 5 bases at J, with 13 bases in the middle. The CDR3 is made up of 13 amino acids. Germline values: CDR1 DFQATT, CDR2 SNEGSKA (reference sequence). The CDR3 nucleotides are TGCAGTGCTAGACCGTCGGGGGCCAACGAGCAGTACTTC. This translates into CSARPSGANEQYF.

Concerning this clonotype: A much bigger clone sits one base away, suggesting this may be a read error. The chain has TRBV7-2 and TRBJ1-1; TRBD1 is a possible D gene (5 bases). Germline CDR1 reads SGHTA; CDR2 reads FQGNSA. The CDR3 covers 15 residues. The DNA for the CDR3 is TGTGTCAGCAGCTTAGGGCAGGGCGGGAACACTGAAGCTTTCTTT. Its translation is CVSSLGQGGNTEAFF.

This clonotype was counted only a few times. The genes are TRBV6-1 and TRBJ2-7, with 7 bases that match TRBD1. Per the germline V gene, CDR1 is MNHNS and CDR2 is SASEGT. Trimming took 6 bases from V and 2 from J; bases not matched to a gene: 13. This CDR3 is built from 16 residues. The chain's CDR3 is CASRILMTGSTYEQYF. In DNA form, the CDR3 reads TGTGCCAGCAGGATCCTAATGACAGGGTCTACCTACGAGCAGTACTTC.

This clonotype was seen more than once but under ten times. The chain combines TRBV12-3 or TRBV12-4 with TRBJ2-5; D ambiguous. This CDR3 contains 15 residues. V dropped 3 bases and J dropped 4 bases, with 15 bases sitting between them. For the CDR3, the DNA is TGTGCCAGCAGTTTGTTGCTGGGGTTCGGAGAGACCCAGTACTTC. Translation: CASSLLLGFGETQYF.

This clonotype has ten or more counts. The chain recombines TRBV28 with TRBJ2-7; 9 bases align to TRBD1. The germline V gene has CDR1 MDHEN and CDR2 SYDVKM. The CDR3 is 14 residues long. J was trimmed by 5 bases and V by 5 bases; bases with no gene match: 7. The CDR3 protein is CASSILGTGNEQYF. For the CDR3, the DNA is TGTGCCAGCAGTATACTCGGGACAGGGAACGAGCAGTACTTC.

This clonotype was seen only once. The V gene is TRBV10-2, the J gene TRBJ1-6; tentative D call: TRBD1 (5 bases). The length of the CDR3 is 14 residues. The germline gives CDR1 WSHSY, CDR2 SAAADI. Deletions cut 2 bases from V and 6 bases from J, with 8 bases between. The CDR3 loop reads CASSEGAGNSPLHF. In DNA form, the CDR3 reads TGCGCCAGCAGTGAGGGGGCGGGTAATTCACCCCTCCACTTT.

The gene calls are TRBV20-1 and TRBJ2-3; 10 bases are a match to TRBD2. The ends lost 5 bases at V and 0 bases at J; junction bases unmatched: 8. The CDR3 extends over 16 amino acids. Germline CDR1 and CDR2: DFQATT and SNEGSKA (reference sequence). CDR3 bases: TGCAGTGCTGCCGGACTAGCGGCCCCTAGCACAGATACGCAGTATTTT. Translation gives CSAAGLAAPSTDTQYF.

This clonotype came up a few times. The chain carries TRBV19 and TRBJ2-1, with 7 bases aligning to TRBD2. Germline loops: CDR1 LNHDA, CDR2 SQIVND (reference sequence). The junction had 15 bases not matched to a gene; V was cut back by 5 bases and J by 8 bases. The CDR3 contains 16 residues. The CDR3 DNA is TGTGCCAGTAGTTCCTCCTCGGCGGGAGTTTGGGATGAGCAGTTCTTC. It encodes CASSSSSAGVWDEQFF.

This chain uses TRBV11-2 with TRBJ2-1; 12 nucleotides align to TRBD2. J gave up 4 bases and V 0 bases, and 4 bases lay outside the gene matches. This CDR3 is built from 17 residues. Germline V gene lookup returns CDR1 SGHAT and CDR2 FQNNGV. CDR3 nucleotide sequence: TGTGCCAGCAGCTTAGAGCAGGGACTAGCGGGTTACAATGAGCAGTTCTTC. This encodes CASSLEQGLAGYNEQFF.

This clonotype was counted at least ten times. One end of the junction varies from germline; a read error may be responsible. The chain has TRBV7-7 and TRBJ2-2; D call uncertain. The CDR3 consists of 13 residues. Germline V lookup: CDR1 SSHAT, CDR2 FNYEAQ (reference sequence). CDR3 DNA sequence: TGTGCTAGCAGCTTAGGTCAAGGCGGGGAGCTGTTTTTT. As protein: CASSLGQGGELFF. Full variable domain (rest looked up from reference TRBV7-7 and TRBJ2-2): GAGVSQSPRYKVTKRGQDVTLRCDPISSHATLYWYQQALGQGPEFLTYFNYEAQPDKSGLPSDRFSAERPEGSISTLTIQRTEQRDSAMYRCASSLGQGGELFFGEGSRLTVL.

V is TRBV28 and J is TRBJ1-5, with 9 bases identical to TRBD1. Germline assignment: CDR1 MDHEN and CDR2 SYDVKM. J lost 0 bases, V lost 3 bases, and 15 bases had no gene match. CDR3 length: 20 residues. The CDR3 DNA reads as TGTGCCAGCAGTTTCCATCCCCTAATCGACAGGGGGGATAGCAATCAGCCCCAGCATTTT. It is translated as CASSFHPLIDRGDSNQPQHF.

The chain is built from TRBV7-9 and TRBJ1-1, with 8 nucleotides matching TRBD1. CDR3 size: 16 residues. In germline, CDR1 is SEHNR, CDR2 FQNEAQ (reference sequence). The junction had 8 bases not matched to a gene; V was cut back by 5 bases and J by 0 bases. The chain's CDR3 is CASSPWTGFVNTEAFF. Here the CDR3 DNA reads TGTGCCAGCAGCCCTTGGACAGGGTTTGTGAACACTGAAGCTTTCTTT. The full variable domain, completed using reference TRBV7-9 and TRBJ1-1, is DTGVSQNPRHKITKRGQNVTFRCDPISEHNRLYWYRQTLGQGPEFLTYFQNEAQLEKSRLLSDRFSAERPKGSFSTLEIQRTEQGDSAMYLCASSPWTGFVNTEAFFGQGTRLTVV.

The J gene is TRBJ1-3, the V gene TRBV30; D call uncertain. Trimming shortened V by 3 bases and J by 0 bases, and 12 bases separated the two germline ends. Germline values: CDR1 GTSNPN, CDR2 SVGIG (reference sequence). The CDR3 length is 15 residues. CDR3: CAWSLDGFSGNTIYF. DNA for the CDR3: TGTGCCTGGAGCCTGGACGGATTCTCTGGAAACACCATATATTTT.

The CDR3 DNA sequence: TGTGCCAGCTCACCGACAGGGTATTTCGCTGAAGCTTTCTTT. This sequence encodes CASSPTGYFAEAFF. This chain joins TRBV18 and TRBJ1-1, with 7 bases fitting TRBD1. The CDR3 contains 14 residues. The V gene's germline CDR1 is KGHSH and CDR2 LQKENI. Losses at the gene ends were 3 bases for V and 6 bases for J; bases not matched to a gene: 7. Supplemented by reference TRBV18 and TRBJ1-1, the full variable domain reads NAGVMQNPRHLVRRRGQEARLRCSPMKGHSHVYWYRQLPEEGLKFMVYLQKENIIDESGMPKERFSAEFPKEGPSILRIQQVVRGDSAAYFCASSPTGYFAEAFFGQGTRLTVV.

This clonotype was detected many times. CDR3 protein: CASSFPTEAFF. The CDR3 DNA reads as TGTGCCAGCAGTTTTCCAACTGAAGCTTTCTTT. The chain has TRBV28 and TRBJ1-1; D uncertain. Trimming cost V 3 bases and J 5 bases, with 4 bases left between them. From germline, CDR1 is MDHEN and CDR2 SYDVKM. This CDR3 has 11 residues.

The chain is built from TRBV7-9 and TRBJ1-2; weak D call: TRBD1 (6 bases). CDR1 is SEHNR and CDR2 is FQNEAQ in the germline V gene (reference sequence). The CDR3 sequence is 13 residues long. Trimming took off 5 bases at V and 6 bases at J, with 13 bases between the two ends. CDR3 nucleotide sequence: TGTGCCAGCAGCCTGGGGGGGGCGAATGGCTACACCTTC. Protein: CASSLGGANGYTF.

The chain recombines TRBV30 with TRBJ2-1; 9 nucleotides agree with TRBD2. CDR3 size: 14 residues. The V gene's germline CDR1 is GTSNPN and CDR2 SVGIG (reference sequence). V was clipped by 0 bases and J by 7 bases; unmatched bases: 4. The CDR3 reads CAWSVVAGVNEQFF. The CDR3 DNA reads TGTGCCTGGAGTGTAGTAGCGGGGGTTAATGAGCAGTTCTTC.

This clonotype showed up just a few times. The V and J genes are TRBV6-2 or TRBV6-3 and TRBJ1-2; D unclear. Between the trimmed V and J ends, which lost 8 bases and 4 bases, there was a span of 14 bases. This CDR3 has 13 amino acids. The germline CDR1 and CDR2 sequences are MNHEY and SVGEGT. The CDR3, as DNA: TGTGCCAGCCGGGATGGAGGCCCCTATGGCTACACCTTC. Encoded protein: CASRDGGPYGYTF.

This clonotype turned up a few times. The V and J genes are TRBV6-1 and TRBJ2-7; 7 bases fit TRBD2. The CDR3 contains 12 residues. The V gene's germline CDR1 is MNHNS and CDR2 SASEGT. Germline trimming cut 5 bases from V and 9 bases from J; bases unmatched to any gene: 7. The DNA for the CDR3 is TGTGCCAGCAGTAGCCCGGGAGGAGGGCAGTACTTC. It codes for CASSSPGGGQYF.